A single sample is the source of the 25 T cell receptor beta chains below, sequenced in a study of blood T cell repertoires in COVID-19. Libraries were prepared by immunoSEQ multiplex PCR; TCRdb keeps only in-frame clonotypes and omits some of them. The sample contains around 200,000 clones, approximately 80% of which appear only once. Sequences were obtained from peripheral blood. These receptors were obtained from a woman in her 70s with COVID-19, enrolled during active disease.

The chain links TRBV15 to TRBJ1-4, with 8 bases fitting TRBD1. Germline V gives CDR1 LNHNV, CDR2 YYDKDF (reference sequence). The CDR3 runs to 14 residues. Trimming removed 8 bases from V and 4 bases from J; junction bases left unmatched: 6. This CDR3 is CATALDRGNEKLFF. CDR3 bases: TGTGCCACCGCTTTAGACAGGGGTAATGAAAAACTGTTTTTT.

The chain employs TRBV10-3 and TRBJ2-1; TRBD2 agrees at 7 bases. The CDR3 has 15 residues. Germline CDR1 reads ENHRY; CDR2 reads SYGVKD. V lost 2 bases to trimming and J lost 7 bases; unmatched junction nucleotides: 8. DNA for the CDR3: TGTGCCATCAGTGAGAGTATAAGGGAGGGGAATGAGCAGTTCTTC. It yields the protein CAISESIREGNEQFF.

The chain is built from TRBV29-1 and TRBJ2-1; maybe TRBD1 (5 bases). The CDR3 is 13 residues long. V was clipped by 2 bases and J by 5 bases, with 10 bases between them. The germline V gene encodes CDR1 SQVTM and CDR2 ANQGSEA. CDR3: CSVETGRHNEQFF. CDR3 nucleotides: TGCAGCGTTGAAACAGGTCGGCACAATGAGCAGTTCTTC.

This clone was found once. V gene TRBV28 combines with J gene TRBJ2-3; perhaps TRBD1 as D (6 bases). Per the germline V gene, CDR1 is MDHEN and CDR2 is SYDVKM. CDR3 length equals 15 residues. The V end was cut by 5 bases, the J end by 0 bases, with 12 bases between. Written as DNA, the CDR3 is TGTGCCAGCAGTACTCAGGGGAGTAGCACAGATACGCAGTATTTT. Translating it yields CASSTQGSSTDTQYF.

The chain couples TRBV6-1 to TRBJ2-5; 7 nucleotides align to TRBD2. The germline V gene has CDR1 MNHNS and CDR2 SASEGT. J lost 5 bases, V lost 3 bases, and 12 bases had no gene match. The CDR3 has 16 residues. The CDR3 DNA sequence: TGTGCCAGCAGTGATTATAGTCGGGGGGAATTGGAGACCCAGTACTTC. This sequence encodes CASSDYSRGELETQYF.

The rearrangement links TRBV18 to TRBJ2-2; TRBD1 aligns across 7 bases. This CDR3 is 15 amino acids long. From germline, CDR1 is KGHSH and CDR2 LQKENI. Germline trimming cut 0 bases from V and 7 bases from J; bases unmatched to any gene: 5. The CDR3, as DNA: TGTGCCAGCTCACCACCGACAGGGTCTCACGGGGAGCTGTTTTTT. This gives the protein CASSPPTGSHGELFF.

The chain has TRBV5-1 and TRBJ1-1, with D uncertain. In germline, CDR1 is SGHRS, CDR2 YFSETQ. The CDR3 runs 15 residues. With 0 bases removed from V and 5 bases from J, the gap between germline ends came to 14 bases. CDR3 coding DNA: TGCGCCAGCAGCTTGGAGCCCTTACCGGGGACTGAAGCTTTCTTT. The encoded protein is CASSLEPLPGTEAFF.

This clone was seen a single time. This chain links TRBV2 with TRBJ1-3; D remains unclear. The germline CDR1 and CDR2 sequences are SNHLY and FYNNEI. This CDR3 region has 13 residues. With 9 bases removed from V and 3 bases from J, the gap between germline ends came to 12 bases. CDR3: CASWGGGGNTIYF. The CDR3, as DNA: TGTGCCAGTTGGGGAGGCGGTGGAAACACCATATATTTT.

This clone was observed at least ten times. J is TRBJ1-3 and V is TRBV7-2; 8 bases fit TRBD1. The CDR3 has 15 residues. Germline lookup yields CDR1 SGHTA and CDR2 FQGNSA. Trimming took 1 base from V and 5 from J; bases not matched to a gene: 4. This chain's CDR3 is CASSLDGQGRNTIYF. CDR3 nucleotides: TGTGCCAGCAGCTTAGACGGACAGGGACGAAACACCATATATTTT.

The V gene is TRBV28, the J gene TRBJ2-7; D remains ambiguous. The CDR3 is made up of 12 amino acids. The germline CDR1 and CDR2 sequences are MDHEN and SYDVKM. V lost 2 bases and J lost 5, with 7 bases in between. The CDR3: CASSLTVNEQYF. For the CDR3, the DNA is TGTGCCAGCAGTTTAACGGTTAACGAGCAGTACTTC.

The genes are TRBV6-5 and TRBJ2-3; TRBD2 aligns across 8 bases. The length of the CDR3 is 15 residues. V shed 6 bases and J 2 bases; nucleotides not matched to a gene: 7. Germline V gene lookup returns CDR1 MNHEY and CDR2 SVGAGI. As DNA, the CDR3 is TGTGCCAGCAGGGGGGTAGCGGGATTCACAGATACGCAGTATTTT. The encoded protein is CASRGVAGFTDTQYF.

Of note for this clone: Other nucleotide sequences from this sample produce the same CDR3. V and J are TRBV24-1 and TRBJ2-5; 8 bases fit TRBD2. The V gene's germline CDR1 is KGHDR and CDR2 SFDVKD. V gave up 1 base and J gave up 5 bases; unmatched junction bases: 2. This CDR3 has 14 residues. CDR3 sequence (DNA): TGTGCCACCAGTGATTTCCGGGGGGGCGAGACCCAGTACTTC. Amino acid sequence: CATSDFRGGETQYF.

The chain carries TRBV4-2 and TRBJ2-6; 8 bases align to TRBD1. This CDR3 has 19 amino acids. Per the germline V gene, CDR1 is LGHNA and CDR2 is YNFKEQ. Unmatched junction bases numbered 7, after V lost 0 bases and J lost 0 bases. In DNA form, the CDR3 reads TGTGCCAGCAGCCAAGATTTTACAGGGGGACTCTCTGGGGCCAACGTCCTGACTTTC. Its protein is CASSQDFTGGLSGANVLTF.

This clone was counted only a few times. The chain joins TRBV19 to TRBJ2-1; possible D gene TRBD2, 5 bases. Trimming pared 5 bases from V and 0 bases from J, leaving 11 bases between. This CDR3 has 15 residues. Germline-derived CDR1 and CDR2 are LNHDA and SQIVND (reference sequence). CDR3: CASSAGGSSYNEQFF. The CDR3 DNA reads TGTGCCAGTAGTGCCGGTGGGAGCTCCTACAATGAGCAGTTCTTC. The whole variable domain, remainder taken from reference TRBV19 and TRBJ2-1, is DGGITQSPKYLFRKEGQNVTLSCEQNLNHDAMYWYRQDPGQGLRLIYYSQIVNDFQKGDIAEGYSVSREKKESFPLTVTSAQKNPTAFYLCASSAGGSSYNEQFFGPGTRLTVL.

The V call is TRBV11-1, the J call TRBJ2-3; perhaps TRBD1 as D (6 bases). This CDR3 is built from 16 residues. The germline V gene has CDR1 SGHAT and CDR2 FQDESV (reference sequence). Trimming pared 1 base from V and 1 base from J, leaving 12 bases between. The CDR3 loop reads CASSLVQGEGTDTQYF. Here the CDR3 DNA reads TGTGCCAGCAGCTTAGTACAGGGAGAGGGCACAGATACGCAGTATTTT.

This chain uses TRBV27 with TRBJ1-5; D remains unclear. Germline values: CDR1 MNHEY, CDR2 SMNVEV (reference sequence). Between the trimmed V and J ends, which lost 3 bases and 7 bases, there was a span of 10 bases. The CDR3 covers 13 residues. The CDR3 spells CASSLEGRQPQHF. CDR3 sequence (DNA): TGTGCCAGCAGTTTGGAGGGCCGGCAGCCCCAGCATTTT.

The chain uses TRBV12-3 or TRBV12-4 and TRBJ2-1; possible D gene TRBD2, 6 bases. This CDR3 region has 13 residues. The germline V and J ends were trimmed by 10 bases and 3 bases, with 13 bases remaining between them. CDR3 nucleotides: TGTGCCACCAGCCGGGGGAACTACAATGAGCAGTTCTTC. Translation: CATSRGNYNEQFF.

The rearrangement uses TRBV28 and TRBJ2-7; TRBD2 matches at 8 bases. CDR1 and CDR2 (germline): MDHEN, SYDVKM. Losses at the gene ends were 11 bases for V and 0 bases for J; bases not matched to a gene: 6. The CDR3 sequence is 13 residues long. CDR3 DNA: TGTGCCCTAGCGGGTAGAAGCTCCTACGAGCAGTACTTC. It translates to CALAGRSSYEQYF.

This sequence joins TRBV9 and TRBJ1-1, with no clear D. V was clipped by 0 bases and J by 2 bases, with 5 bases between them. The CDR3 has 13 residues. Germline V gene data show CDR1 as SGDLS and CDR2 as YYNGEE. CDR3 sequence reads: CASSVDINTEAFF. CDR3 DNA: TGTGCCAGCAGCGTAGACATAAACACTGAAGCTTTCTTT.

The chain has TRBV18 and TRBJ1-2; 8 bases agree with TRBD1. CDR1 KGHSH and CDR2 LQKENI come from the germline V gene. V shed 6 bases and J 2 bases; nucleotides not matched to a gene: 11. The CDR3 covers 16 residues. The CDR3 reads CASSPSDRGPNYGYTF. DNA of the CDR3: TGTGCCAGCTCGCCTAGTGACAGGGGCCCGAACTATGGCTACACCTTC.

The gene calls are TRBV19 and TRBJ2-5; 11 bases agree with TRBD2. This CDR3 is built from 15 residues. Trimming cost V 6 bases and J 0 bases; bases outside gene matches: 3. The germline V gene encodes CDR1 LNHDA and CDR2 SQIVND (reference sequence). CDR3 protein: CASSRTSGYQETQYF. The CDR3 DNA sequence: TGTGCCAGTAGCCGGACTAGCGGGTACCAAGAGACCCAGTACTTC.

V is TRBV28 and J is TRBJ2-7, with D maybe TRBD2 (5 bases). CDR3 size: 15 residues. Looked up from germline, CDR1 is MDHEN and CDR2 is SYDVKM. V lost 11 bases and J lost 6, with 26 bases in between. CDR3 nucleotide sequence: TGTGCCGCCTCCGAGGGATATTTGGAGCCCGGCGAGCAGTACTTC. It specifies CAASEGYLEPGEQYF. Using reference TRBV28 and TRBJ2-7 for the parts outside the CDR3, the full variable domain is DVKVTQSSRYLVKRTGEKVFLECVQDMDHENMFWYRQDPGLGLRLIYFSYDVKMKEKGDIPEGYSVSREKKERFSLILESASTNQTSMYLCAASEGYLEPGEQYFGPGTRLTVT.

This clone has only a few counts. The CDR3 nucleotides are TGTGCCAGTCGGGACAGGGGCGACAATCAGCCCCAGCATTTT. It is translated as CASRDRGDNQPQHF. This chain uses TRBV19 with TRBJ1-5; TRBD1 aligns across 10 bases. The CDR3 sequence is 14 residues long. V was pared by 8 bases and J by 3 bases, with 4 bases of the junction left unmatched. From germline, CDR1 is LNHDA and CDR2 SQIVND (reference sequence). Drawing the rest from reference TRBV19 and TRBJ1-5, the complete variable domain is DGGITQSPKYLFRKEGQNVTLSCEQNLNHDAMYWYRQDPGQGLRLIYYSQIVNDFQKGDIAEGYSVSREKKESFPLTVTSAQKNPTAFYLCASRDRGDNQPQHFGDGTRLSIL.

The V call is TRBV5-8, the J call TRBJ2-7; tentative D call: TRBD1 (6 bases). Germline V gene lookup returns CDR1 SGHTS and CDR2 YDEGEE. V was shortened by 4 bases and J by 5 bases, with 16 bases between the two germline ends. The CDR3 is 14 residues long. The CDR3 protein is CASSVGQGFDEQYF. The DNA of the CDR3 is TGTGCCAGCAGCGTGGGTCAGGGGTTCGACGAGCAGTACTTC.

The chain links TRBV7-8 to TRBJ2-7; 12 bases are a match to TRBD2. V shed 5 bases, J shed 3 bases, and the junction held 8 bases outside the gene matches. The CDR3 sequence is 16 residues long. Germline CDR1 SGHVS, CDR2 FQNEAQ. The CDR3 DNA reads as TGTGCCAGCAGCCCCCGACTAGCGGGAGAAATCTACGAGCAGTACTTC. Translated: CASSPRLAGEIYEQYF.